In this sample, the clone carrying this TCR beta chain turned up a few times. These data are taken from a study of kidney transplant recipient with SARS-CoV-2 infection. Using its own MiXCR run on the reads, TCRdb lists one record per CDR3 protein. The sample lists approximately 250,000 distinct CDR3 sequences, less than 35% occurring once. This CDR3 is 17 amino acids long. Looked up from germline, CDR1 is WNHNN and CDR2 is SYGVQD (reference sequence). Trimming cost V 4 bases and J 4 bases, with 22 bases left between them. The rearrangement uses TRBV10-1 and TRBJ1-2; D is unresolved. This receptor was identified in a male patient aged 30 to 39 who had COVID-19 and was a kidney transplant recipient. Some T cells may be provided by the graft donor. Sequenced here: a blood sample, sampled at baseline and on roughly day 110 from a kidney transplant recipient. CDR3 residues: CASSGDGRSRKTYGYTF. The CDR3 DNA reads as TGCGCCAGCAGTGGAGATGGAAGATCGCGAAAGACCTATGGCTACACCTTC.